The 3 T cell receptor beta chains below were found in one sample sequenced in a study of shared clonotypes between healthy human individuals. Profiling relied on immunoSEQ multiplex PCR, and the TCRdb table lists in-frame clones only, not all of them. The table has 2 million to 2.5 million clones, approximately 94% seen once. Sequencing was done on a sample of naive CD4+ T cells sorted from blood. Described subset: CD45RA+ positively selected. The receptor set was obtained from a man younger than 35 in good health.

The V and J genes are TRBV5-1 and TRBJ2-5; D could derive from TRBD1 or TRBD2 (5 bases each). In germline, CDR1 is SGHRS, CDR2 YFSETQ. The CDR3 is 12 residues long. The V and J ends lost 4 bases and 4 bases respectively, with 8 bases between them. In nucleotides, the CDR3 is TGCGCCAGCAGCCGAGGGGTAGAGACCCAGTACTTC. Encoded protein: CASSRGVETQYF.

For this clone: Germline is not matched at one junction end, which may reflect a read error. This chain links TRBV7-9 with TRBJ2-5; TRBD2 agrees at 11 bases. Germline V gene sequence: CDR1 SEHNR, CDR2 FQNEAQ (reference sequence). The CDR3 loop spans 12 amino acids. This CDR3 is CASSLAGGPQYF. In DNA form, the CDR3 reads TGTGCCAGCAGCCTAGCGGGGGGTCCCCAGTACTTC.

V and J are TRBV30 and TRBJ1-6; TRBD1 agrees at 9 bases. After removal of 2 bases from V and 9 bases from J, the junction contained 8 bases not matched to a gene. The CDR3 has 15 amino acids. From germline, CDR1 is GTSNPN and CDR2 SVGIG (reference sequence). Here the CDR3 DNA reads TGTGCCTGGAGTTCCCCCGGGACAGGGCCTTCACCCCTCCACTTT. Amino acids: CAWSSPGTGPSPLHF.